Sample share makes the clone carrying this TCR beta chain medium-sized. Trimming cost V 5 bases and J 8 bases, with 15 bases left between them. Germline CDR1 and CDR2: SEHNR and FQNEAQ (reference sequence). This CDR3 region has 13 residues. This sample is drawn from a study of tumor-infiltrating lymphocytes in oesophageal squamous cell carcinoma. TCRdb redid the calling of the PCR reads with MiXCR, one entry per CDR3 protein. The profile shows 8,000 to 11,000 distinct CDR3 sequences, less than 75% of them singletons. This TCR was sampled from a female donor with esophageal squamous cell carcinoma. The chain joins TRBV7-9 to TRBJ1-2; no reliable D call. The sequencing sample was made of esophageal tumor tissue. CDR3 sequence reads: CASSPSGVSGYTF. CDR3 bases: TGTGCCAGCAGCCCCTCGGGTGTATCCGGCTACACCTTC.